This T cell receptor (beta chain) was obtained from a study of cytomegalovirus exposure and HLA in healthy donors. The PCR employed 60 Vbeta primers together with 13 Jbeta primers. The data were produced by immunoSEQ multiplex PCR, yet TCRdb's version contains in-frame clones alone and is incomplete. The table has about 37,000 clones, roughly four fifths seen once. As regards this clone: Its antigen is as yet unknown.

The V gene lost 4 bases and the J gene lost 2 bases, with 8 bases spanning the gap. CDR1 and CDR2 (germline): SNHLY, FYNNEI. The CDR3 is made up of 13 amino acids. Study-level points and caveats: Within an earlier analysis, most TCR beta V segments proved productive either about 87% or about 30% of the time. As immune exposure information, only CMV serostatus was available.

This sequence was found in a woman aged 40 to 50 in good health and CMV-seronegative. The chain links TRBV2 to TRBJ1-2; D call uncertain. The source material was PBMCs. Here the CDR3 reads CASSVGVNYGYTF. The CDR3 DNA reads TGTGCCAGCAGTGTGGGAGTAAACTATGGCTACACCTTC.